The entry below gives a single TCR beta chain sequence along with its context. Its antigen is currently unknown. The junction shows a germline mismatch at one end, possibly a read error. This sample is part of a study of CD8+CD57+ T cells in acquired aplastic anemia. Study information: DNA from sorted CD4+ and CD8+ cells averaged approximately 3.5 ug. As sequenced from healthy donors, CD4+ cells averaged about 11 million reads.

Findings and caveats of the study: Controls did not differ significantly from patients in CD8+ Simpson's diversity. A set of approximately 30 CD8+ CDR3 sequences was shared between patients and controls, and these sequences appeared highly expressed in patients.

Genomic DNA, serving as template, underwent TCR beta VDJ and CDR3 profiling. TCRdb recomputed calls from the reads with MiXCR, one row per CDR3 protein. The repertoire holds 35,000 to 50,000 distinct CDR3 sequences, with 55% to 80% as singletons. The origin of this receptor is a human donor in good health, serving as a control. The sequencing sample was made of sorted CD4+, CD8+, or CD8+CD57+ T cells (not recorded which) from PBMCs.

CDR3 amino acids: CGASSGEYNEQFF. For the CDR3, the DNA is TGCGGTGCTTCTAGCGGGGAGTACAATGAGCAGTTCTTC. The chain combines TRBV20-1 with TRBJ2-1; 9 bases fit TRBD2. Germline V gives CDR1 DFQATT, CDR2 SNEGSKA (reference sequence). This CDR3 has 13 residues.